Listed below are T cell receptor beta chains from one sample, sequenced in a study of cytomegalovirus exposure and HLA in healthy donors. Assay: immunoSEQ multiplex PCR; the TCRdb copy retains only in-frame clones and omits some. The sample yields some 99,000 clones, around four fifths seen once. The sequenced sample was PBMCs. These receptors were collected from a woman aged 45 to 65 in good health and CMV-seropositive. Each CDR3 is given with its conserved first and last residue. A D gene is named only where the DNA matches it firmly. Size is stated for part of the rows, as once, few or many counts, or as a class when the clone is expanded.

D gene | J gene | clone size | V gene | CDR3 DNA | CDR3 protein
TRBD1 | TRBJ2-1 | few | TRBV2 | TGTGCCAGCAGCCTGGACAGGGGAGGGGGTGAGCAGTTCTTC | CASSLDRGGGEQFF
NA | TRBJ2-3 | NA | TRBV5-1 | TGCGCCAGCAGCTTGGTGGGGGGTCCAGATACGCAGTATTTT | CASSLVGGPDTQYF
TRBD2 | TRBJ2-5 | NA | TRBV7-6 | TGTGCCAGCACCTCGGGCGGGAGTGGGGGGGAGACCCAGTACTTC | CASTSGGSGGETQYF
NA | TRBJ2-5 | NA | TRBV12-2 | TGTGCAAGTCGATGGCGGGAGCCGCAAGAGACCCAGTACTTC | CASRWREPQETQYF
TRBD1 | TRBJ2-1 | NA | TRBV28 | TGTGCCAGCAGGGCGAGGACAGGGGGGGTATCCTACAATGAGCAGTTCTTC | CASRARTGGVSYNEQFF
TRBD1 | TRBJ2-5 | few | TRBV5-1 | TGCGCCAGCAGCTCGACGACAGGGGAAGAGACCCAGTACTTC | CASSSTTGEETQYF
NA | TRBJ2-7 | NA | TRBV19 | TGTGCCAGTAGTACTACAGGCCGGAACGAGCAGTACTTC | CASSTTGRNEQYF
NA | TRBJ2-2 | NA | TRBV9 | TGTGCCAGCAGCGTGGAGGCCTTGAACACCGGGGAGCTGTTTTTT | CASSVEALNTGELFF
NA | TRBJ1-2 | few | TRBV25-1 | TGTGCCAGCAGTGAATCCAGGGGACCCTATGGCTACACCTTC | CASSESRGPYGYTF
NA | TRBJ2-3 | NA | TRBV4-1 | TGCGCCAGCAGCCAACAGATCGGCACAGATACGCAGTATTTT | CASSQQIGTDTQYF
TRBD1 | TRBJ2-1 | NA | TRBV5-6 | TGTGCCAGCAGTCCGGGACAGGGCCACAATGAGCAGTTCTTC | CASSPGQGHNEQFF
TRBD2 | TRBJ2-7 | NA | TRBV7-9 | TGTGCCAGCAGCTTAGGACCCCTTCGACTAGCGGGAGGAACCTACGAGCAGTACTTC | CASSLGPLRLAGGTYEQYF
NA | TRBJ2-5 | NA | TRBV10-3 | TGTGCCATCGGCCCGCAAGAGACCCAGTACTTC | CAIGPQETQYF
NA | TRBJ1-5 | NA | TRBV6-5 | TGTGCCAGCAGTGGGGCGGACAGCAATCAGCCCCAGCATTTT | CASSGADSNQPQHF
TRBD1 | TRBJ2-7 | NA | TRBV10-3 | TGTGCCATCAGTTCTGCTACAGGGGGCAACTCCTACGAGCAGTACTTC | CAISSATGGNSYEQYF
NA | TRBJ2-3 | NA | TRBV27 | TGTGCCGCCCAGGCGGGGGCGGGAGATACGCAGTATTTT | CAAQAGAGDTQYF
NA | TRBJ2-5 | NA | TRBV2 | TGTGCCAGCAGTGAACTTAAAGAGACCCAGTACTTC | CASSELKETQYF
NA | TRBJ2-7 | NA | TRBV27 | TGTGCCAGCAGTTTTAATTTCGGACAGAGCAAGTACTTC | CASSFNFGQSKYF
NA | TRBJ1-5 | NA | TRBV4-1 | TGCGCCAGCAGCCAAGGGGCTATCGGGGTTGAGCCCCAGCATTTT | CASSQGAIGVEPQHF
TRBD1 | TRBJ2-2 | NA | TRBV27 | TGTGCCAGCAGGGGACAGGGGGCCGGGGAGCTGTTTTTT | CASRGQGAGELFF
TRBD1 | TRBJ2-7 | NA | TRBV6-6 | TGTGCCAGCAGTAGGGGACAGGGCTGGGGCGAGCAGTACTTC | CASSRGQGWGEQYF
TRBD2 | TRBJ2-3 | once | TRBV5-1 | TGCGCCAGCAGCGCGGCGACTAGCGGGAAGACAGATACGCAGTATTTT | CASSAATSGKTDTQYF
NA | TRBJ1-1 | few | TRBV6-5 | TGTGCCAGCAGTTATCGGTCTGAAGCTTTCTTT | CASSYRSEAFF
NA | TRBJ2-5 | NA | TRBV27 | TGTGCCAGCAAAACCCCGGGGAAGGGTGGAGAGACCCAGTACTTC | CASKTPGKGGETQYF
TRBD1 | TRBJ1-1 | NA | TRBV7-2 | TGTGCCAGCAGGGGGGGGGACAGGGAGGCTTTCTTT | CASRGGDREAFF
NA | TRBJ1-2 | NA | TRBV5-1 | TGCGCCAGCAGCTCCTCAGGATCCCGGGGCTACACCTTC | CASSSSGSRGYTF
NA | TRBJ2-2 | NA | TRBV7-9 | TGTGCCAGCAGACTCAGGGGGGACACCGGGGAGCTGTTTTTT | CASRLRGDTGELFF
TRBD2 | TRBJ2-5 | NA | TRBV14 | TGTGCCAGCAGCCGGACTAGCGGGAGAGGGACCCAGTACTTC | CASSRTSGRGTQYF
NA | TRBJ2-7 | NA | TRBV9 | TGTGCCAGCAGCGTAGATGGGGGAGGGGGGGGCGAGCAGTACTTC | CASSVDGGGGGEQYF
TRBD2 | TRBJ2-5 | NA | TRBV10-3 | TGTGCCATCAGTGAGTCAGGACTAGCGGGAGGCCATGCCCAGTACTTC | CAISESGLAGGHAQYF
NA | TRBJ2-7 | NA | TRBV29-1 | TGCAGCGTTGAAGAACCCCGCGGGCACGTTGGGATGCCCTACGAGCAGTACTTC | CSVEEPRGHVGMPYEQYF
NA | TRBJ2-7 | NA | TRBV2 | TGTGCCAGCAGTGTGATTAGTGGGAGCGCCTACGAGCAGTACTTC | CASSVISGSAYEQYF
NA | TRBJ2-5 | once | TRBV27 | TGTGCCAGCAGCGGGGGTTTCCAAGAGACCCAGTACTTC | CASSGGFQETQYF
NA | TRBJ1-1 | few | TRBV6-1 | TGTGCCAGCAGGGCCCTATTGGGCGGGGGGACTGAAGCTTTCTTT | CASRALLGGGTEAFF
NA | TRBJ2-2 | NA | TRBV5-4 | TGTGCCAGCAGCATCGACAGTCCTACCGGGGAGCTGTTTTTT | CASSIDSPTGELFF
NA | TRBJ1-1 | NA | TRBV7-2 | TGTGCCAGCAGCGGGAGAGGGTACACTGAAGCTTTCTTT | CASSGRGYTEAFF
NA | TRBJ2-7 | NA | TRBV7-2 | TGTGCCAGCAGCTTAGGGCTTTCCTACGAGCAGTACTTC | CASSLGLSYEQYF
NA | TRBJ2-1 | NA | TRBV7-8 | TGTGCCAGCAGCCAGGGGACCTCCTACAATGAGCAGTTCTTC | CASSQGTSYNEQFF
TRBD2 | TRBJ2-2 | NA | TRBV6-1 | TGTGCCAGCACCCCTAGCGGGAGGGGCACCGGGGAGCTGTTTTTT | CASTPSGRGTGELFF